This T cell receptor beta chain appears in the sequencing data of a study of human T cells and chemical hapten exposure. This CDR3 comprises 14 residues. V lost 5 bases, J lost 1 base, and 10 bases lay in between. Germline V gene sequence: CDR1 KGHSH, CDR2 LQKENI. This clonotype was seen at least ten times. TCRdb re-analysed the RACE reads in MiXCR, keeping a single row per CDR3 protein. The sample consists of about 70,000 distinct CDR3 sequences, approximately 11% of them appearing once. Stated time point: pre-sensitization, week 0. Treatment: therapeutic diphenylcyclopropenone sensitization with weekly scalp DPC.

The chain couples TRBV18 to TRBJ2-3, with D possibly being TRBD1 (6 bases). This receptor was obtained from a woman in her fifties or sixties with alopecia areata. Some clones in this sample may be carry-over from other donors' samples. This specimen consisted of whole blood, obtained in connection with sensitization to the hapten diphenylcyclopropenone (DPC). Here the CDR3 reads CASSLRQGTDTQYF. In DNA form, the CDR3 reads TGTGCCAGCTCATTACGACAGGGCACAGATACGCAGTATTTT.